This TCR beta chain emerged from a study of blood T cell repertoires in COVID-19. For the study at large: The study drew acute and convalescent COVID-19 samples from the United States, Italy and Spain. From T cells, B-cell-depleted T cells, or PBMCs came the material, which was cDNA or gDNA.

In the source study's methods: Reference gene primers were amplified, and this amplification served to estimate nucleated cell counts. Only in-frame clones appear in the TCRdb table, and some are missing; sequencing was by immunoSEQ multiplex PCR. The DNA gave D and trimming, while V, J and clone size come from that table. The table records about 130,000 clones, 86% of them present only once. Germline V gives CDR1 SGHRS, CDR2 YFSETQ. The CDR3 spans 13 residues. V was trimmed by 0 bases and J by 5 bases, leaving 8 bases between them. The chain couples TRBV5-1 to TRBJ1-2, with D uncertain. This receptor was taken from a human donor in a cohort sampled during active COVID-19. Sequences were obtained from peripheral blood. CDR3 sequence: CASSLDPGYGYTF. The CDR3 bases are TGCGCCAGCAGCTTGGACCCGGGGTATGGCTACACCTTC.